This TCR beta chain was documented in a study of blood T cell repertoires in COVID-19. Data came from immunoSEQ multiplex PCR; TCRdb stores just in-frame clones and leaves some out. The sample carries roughly 70,000 clones, 85% to 90% recorded once. This CDR3 region has 13 residues. V dropped 0 bases and J dropped 8 bases, with 11 bases sitting between them. Germline V gene lookup returns CDR1 SGDLS and CDR2 YYNGEE. This clone was detected only once. The TCR comes from a woman aged 50 to 60 with active COVID-19. The chain joins TRBV9 to TRBJ1-1, with D perhaps matching TRBD1 (6 bases). The specimen sequenced was peripheral blood. CDR3 sequence reads: CASSVGVTGEAFF. The CDR3 DNA reads TGTGCCAGCAGCGTAGGGGTTACAGGGGAAGCTTTCTTT.